This T cell receptor beta chain was found in a study of vaccination and CD4 T cells after COVID-19 (dated by TCRdb to the early 2020s). Regarding the research as a whole: Every convalescent patient had a positive nasal swab PCR test for SARS-CoV-2, with mild disease in nine patients and severe disease in one. The convalescent cohort included six males and four females, with two Hispanic individuals, seven Caucasians, two Asians and one multiracial person. For stimulating the cultures, overlapping spike peptide pools were used, derived from SARS-CoV-2 as well as from the common cold coronaviruses HCoV-NL63, HCoV-OC43 and HCoV-229E. The time from the second vaccine dose to post-vaccine blood sampling had a median of around 72 days and ranged from about 14 to 241 days. In ten to eleven COVID-19 convalescent patients and 4 infection-naive healthy vaccine recipients, the spike-specific CD4+ TCR repertoire before mRNA vaccination was compared with the repertoire after mRNA vaccination. Post-COVID blood samples from convalescent patients were collected a median of around 100 days after diagnosis, with a range of roughly 35 to 180 days. Control cultures used a CEFX viral epitope pool as positive control, an HIV-1 Nef peptide pool as negative control, or no peptide. Participants received two doses of either the Pfizer-BioNTech BNT162b2 vaccine (n=8) or the Moderna mRNA-1273 vaccine (n=2). The full study reports these points: The median number of SARS-CoV-2-reactive clonotypes rose from 21 after infection to about 40 after vaccination, but the change was not significant. In convalescent patients, a median around 86% of post-vaccine SARS-CoV-2-reactive clones were detected only after vaccination, suggesting vaccine-specific priming. In convalescent patients, nearly all vaccine-specific clones (304 of 307) were found to be mono-reactive for SARS-CoV-2 spike rather than cross-reactive with common cold coronaviruses. Only a relatively small number of convalescent patients were included in the study, and early timepoints following natural infection were not analyzed.

The sample's treatment or condition label, decoded: roughly 10-day PBMC culture with coronavirus spike peptide pools or control peptides (ViraFEST assay). The study used the ViraFEST assay, which expanded antigen-specific T cells with peptide pools and then identified expanded clonotypes by TCR sequencing. The convalescent patients' positive SARS-CoV-2 PCR tests were from March to December 2020, which was before the Alpha, Beta and Delta variants emerged in the United States. Each well held two million PBMCs cultured with about 9.8 ug/ml peptide pools in IMDM containing about 5% human AB serum and about 10 IU/ml IL-2. Half of the culture medium was replaced with fresh IL-2-containing medium on days 3 and 7. After 10 to 11 days of culture, CD4+ T cells were isolated by negative selection with the EasySep CD4+ T cell isolation kit. Ficoll-Paque Plus gradient centrifugation was used to isolate PBMCs from whole blood, and the isolated PBMCs were then either used fresh or cryopreserved at -140C. Culture conditions were generally each tested in triplicate wells.

Library generation was performed with PCR. DNA from cultured CD4+ T cells underwent TCR sequencing with the Oncomine TCR Beta short-read assay at the Johns Hopkins FTIC core. Genomic DNA was extracted from the cultured CD4+ T cells with the QIAamp micro DNA kit. Oncomine TCR Beta libraries made from cultured CD4+ T cells were pooled using unique dual indexes and sequenced on an Illumina iSeq 100. Regarding the original processing steps: Non-productive sequences were filtered out, and CDR3s that did not start with C, did not end with F or W, or were shorter than 7 amino acids were discarded. The MANAFEST web application was used to identify antigen-specific clonotypes by comparing peptide-stimulated wells against reference wells and other culture wells. For a clone to be called positive, the clone needed an FDR below 0.05, an odds ratio above 5, and a productive frequency above 0.1% in at least two of three replicate wells. A clonotype counted as cross-reactive if it showed significant expansion both in the SARS-CoV-2 spike wells and in at least one common cold coronavirus spike condition. Similarity between CDR3 sequences was evaluated in R version 3.6.1 using Levenshtein distances (stringdist) and unrooted phylogenetic trees (ape). The public reads were quality trimmed at Q25 with fastp and then assembled into clones with MiXCR by TCRdb, keeping productive beta chains. Each CDR3 protein gets just one entry, which takes the most common genes and DNA from the rows behind it. TCRdb's processing, not the authors', yielded these V and J calls. Present in this sample are 4,300 or so distinct CDR3 sequences, 20% to 25% of which were seen just once. The ten largest clones add up to 20% to 30% of the sample.

As regards this clonotype: What antigen it recognizes has not been identified. No base quality information exists; no much larger clone differs at one position.

V loses 0 bases at its end and J loses 8 bases; junction bases beyond the gene matches: 11. CDR1 is given as SGDLS and CDR2 as YYNGEE, both from the germline V gene. Its CDR3 holds 16 amino acids, cysteine through phenylalanine. The retained sequence is limited to the CDR3, 48 bases, with the frame set at the first base. The receptor was isolated from a human donor who had recovered from COVID-19. This receptor chain uses TRBV9 and TRBJ2-3; TRBD2 fits 8 bases in the junction. Specimen: CD4+ T cells from blood, cultured in vitro. The DNA sequence is given as TGTGCCAGCAGCGTAGAAGGCAGCGGGAGATTGGGTACGCAGTATTTT. Translated, it gives CASSVEGSGRLGTQYF.